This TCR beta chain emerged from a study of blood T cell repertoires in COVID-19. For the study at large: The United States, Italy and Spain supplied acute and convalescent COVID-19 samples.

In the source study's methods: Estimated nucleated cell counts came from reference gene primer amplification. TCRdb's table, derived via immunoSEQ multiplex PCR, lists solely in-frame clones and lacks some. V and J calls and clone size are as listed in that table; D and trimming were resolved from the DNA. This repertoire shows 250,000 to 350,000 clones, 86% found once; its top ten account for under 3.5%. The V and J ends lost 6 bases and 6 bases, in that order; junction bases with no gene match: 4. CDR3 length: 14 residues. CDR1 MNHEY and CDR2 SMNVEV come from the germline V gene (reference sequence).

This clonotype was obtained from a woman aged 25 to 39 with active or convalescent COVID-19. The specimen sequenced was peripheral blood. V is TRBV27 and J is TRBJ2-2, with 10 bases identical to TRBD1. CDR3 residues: CASREGTGAGELFF. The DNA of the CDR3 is TGTGCCAGCAGGGAAGGGACAGGGGCCGGGGAGCTGTTTTTT.